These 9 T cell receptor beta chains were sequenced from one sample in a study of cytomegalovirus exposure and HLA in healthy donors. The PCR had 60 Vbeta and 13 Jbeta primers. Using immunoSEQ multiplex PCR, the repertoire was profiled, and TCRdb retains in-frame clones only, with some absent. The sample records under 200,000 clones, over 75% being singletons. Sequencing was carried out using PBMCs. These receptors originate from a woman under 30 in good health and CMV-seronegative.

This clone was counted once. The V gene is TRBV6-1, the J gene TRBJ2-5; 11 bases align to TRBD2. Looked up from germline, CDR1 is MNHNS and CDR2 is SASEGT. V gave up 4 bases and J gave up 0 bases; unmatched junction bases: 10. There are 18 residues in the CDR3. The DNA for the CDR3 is TGTGCCAGCAGTGGGCTAGGGTTAGCGGGAGGGTACCAAGAGACCCAGTACTTC. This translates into CASSGLGLAGGYQETQYF.

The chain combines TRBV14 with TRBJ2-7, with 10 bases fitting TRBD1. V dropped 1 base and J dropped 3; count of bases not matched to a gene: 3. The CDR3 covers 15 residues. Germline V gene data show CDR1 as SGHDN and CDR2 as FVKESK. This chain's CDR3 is CASSQGQGAVYEQYF. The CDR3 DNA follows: TGTGCCAGCAGCCAAGGACAGGGGGCAGTCTACGAGCAGTACTTC.

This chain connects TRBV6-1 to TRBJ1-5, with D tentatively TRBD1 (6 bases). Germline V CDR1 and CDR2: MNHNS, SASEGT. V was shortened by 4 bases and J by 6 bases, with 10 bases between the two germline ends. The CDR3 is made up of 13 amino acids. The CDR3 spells CASSGGQGQPQHF. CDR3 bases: TGTGCCAGCAGTGGGGGGCAGGGTCAGCCCCAGCATTTT.

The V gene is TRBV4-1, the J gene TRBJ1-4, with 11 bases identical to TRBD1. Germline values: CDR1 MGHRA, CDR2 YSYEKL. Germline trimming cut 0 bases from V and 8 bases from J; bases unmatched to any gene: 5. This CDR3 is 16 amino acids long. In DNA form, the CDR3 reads TGCGCCAGCAGCCAAGATTGGGGACAGGGGGAGGAAAAACTGTTTTTT. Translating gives CASSQDWGQGEEKLFF.

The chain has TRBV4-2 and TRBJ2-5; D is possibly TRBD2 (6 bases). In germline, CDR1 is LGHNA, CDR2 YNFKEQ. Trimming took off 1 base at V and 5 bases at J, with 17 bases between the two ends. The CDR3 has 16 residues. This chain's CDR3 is CASSQVFSEGGETQYF. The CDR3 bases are TGTGCCAGCAGCCAAGTTTTCTCGGAGGGAGGCGAGACCCAGTACTTC.

The CDR3 DNA follows: TGTGCCAGCACCCGGGCAGACAGTCTCAATCAGCCCCAGCATTTT. As protein: CASTRADSLNQPQHF. This sequence joins TRBV6-1 and TRBJ1-5, with D possibly matching TRBD1 (5 bases). Per the germline V gene, CDR1 is MNHNS and CDR2 is SASEGT. This CDR3 has 15 residues. V was cut by 7 bases and J by 3 bases, with 16 bases left in between.

This CDR3 reads CASSPGQGAWPQHF. The CDR3 DNA is TGTGCCAGCAGTCCGGGACAGGGGGCCTGGCCCCAGCATTTT. The rearrangement uses TRBV28 and TRBJ1-5; 12 bases align to TRBD1. The J segment lost 9 bases and the V segment lost 5 bases, leaving 5 bases of the junction unmatched. Germline CDR1 and CDR2: MDHEN and SYDVKM. This CDR3 comprises 14 residues.

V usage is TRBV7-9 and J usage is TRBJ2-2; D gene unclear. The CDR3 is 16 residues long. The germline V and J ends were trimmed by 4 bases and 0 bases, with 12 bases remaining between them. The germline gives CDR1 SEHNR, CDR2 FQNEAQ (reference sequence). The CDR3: CASSCSRPPNTGELFF. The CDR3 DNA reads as TGTGCCAGCAGCTGCAGCAGGCCGCCGAACACCGGGGAGCTGTTTTTT.

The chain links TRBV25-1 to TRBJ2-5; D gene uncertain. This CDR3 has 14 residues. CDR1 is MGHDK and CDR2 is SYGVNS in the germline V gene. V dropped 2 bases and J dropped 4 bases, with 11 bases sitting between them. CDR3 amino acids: CASSEKRESETQYF. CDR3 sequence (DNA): TGTGCCAGCAGTGAAAAAAGAGAATCAGAGACCCAGTACTTC.